The clone carrying this TCR beta chain turned up a few times. No antigen is known for it. The data stem from a study of blood T cells in healthy people across ages. With a J-beta primer mix and a sample-barcoded 5' primer, a second PCR ran roughly 6 to 11 cycles. The template-switch adaptor, which had 12 random nucleotides, put a tag on each cDNA molecule. TCRdb ran MiXCR on the 5' RACE reads and lists one entry per CDR3 protein. The sample includes some 550,000 distinct CDR3 sequences, around 48% of them seen just once. CDR3 size: 14 residues. With 5 bases clipped from V and 5 bases from J, the junction kept 5 bases outside the gene matches. The germline gives CDR1 SGHAT, CDR2 FQNNGV. Healthy Russian Caucasian donors spanned ages about 6 to 100 years. Study-level findings and limits: Estimated diversity, derived from one million T cells, was regarded as an underestimate.

Sequenced sample: blood. The clonotype comes from a man aged 80 or over in good health. V gene TRBV11-2 combines with J gene TRBJ2-1; the match to TRBD2 covers 8 bases. The CDR3 bases are TGTGCCAGCAGCCGACTAGCGCGAGACAATGAGCAGTTCTTC. It yields the protein CASSRLARDNEQFF.